Shown below are 17 T cell receptor beta chains from a single sample sequenced in a study of blood T cell repertoires in COVID-19. Clones were read by immunoSEQ multiplex PCR, and TCRdb kept only the in-frame ones, dropping some. In the table there are around 71,000 clones, 86% of which are singletons. The sequencing sample was made of peripheral blood. The receptors were gathered from a woman aged 55-70 years with acute or convalescent COVID-19.

The chain links TRBV7-6 to TRBJ2-1; TRBD2 might be the D (6 bases). Between the trimmed V and J ends, which lost 5 bases and 6 bases, there was a span of 17 bases. Germline loops: CDR1 SGHVS, CDR2 FNYEAQ. The CDR3 runs to 15 residues. CDR3 protein: CASSRAAGSLNEQFF. CDR3 nucleotides: TGTGCCAGCAGCCGAGCAGCGGGCAGCCTCAATGAGCAGTTCTTC.

The chain has TRBV27 and TRBJ2-6; D gene ambiguous. The V and J ends lost 6 bases and 3 bases respectively, with 9 bases between them. Germline CDR1 is MNHEY and CDR2 is SMNVEV (reference sequence). This CDR3 contains 14 residues. For the CDR3, the DNA is TGTGCCAGCAGGTCGAACAGTGGGGCCAACGTCCTGACTTTC. Translation gives CASRSNSGANVLTF.

This chain uses TRBV18 with TRBJ2-1; weak D call: TRBD1 (6 bases). This CDR3 has 13 amino acids. Trimming removed 5 bases at V and 5 bases at J, with 10 bases between. Germline V gives CDR1 KGHSH, CDR2 LQKENI. As DNA, the CDR3 is TGTGCCAGCTCAGCCGGGACAAACAATGAGCAGTTCTTC. This gives the protein CASSAGTNNEQFF.

The V and J genes are TRBV20-1 and TRBJ2-7, with D hard to call. Germline CDR1 DFQATT, CDR2 SNEGSKA (reference sequence). This CDR3 is built from 11 residues. V was cut by 5 bases and J by 4 bases, with 9 bases left in between. The CDR3 coding sequence is TGCAGTGCTCCTACTCGGTACGAGCAGTACTTC. This translates into CSAPTRYEQYF.

This clone was seen just once. The chain has TRBV27 and TRBJ2-1; D is possibly TRBD2 (6 bases). Germline V gene sequence: CDR1 MNHEY, CDR2 SMNVEV (reference sequence). The germline V and J ends were trimmed by 7 bases and 4 bases, with 17 bases remaining between them. The CDR3 runs to 15 residues. As DNA, the CDR3 is TGTGCCAGCACCCCTCGGACTACAACTTACAATGAGCAGTTCTTC. Translating gives CASTPRTTTYNEQFF.

This clone was seen just once. This chain connects TRBV20-1 to TRBJ2-7; D ambiguous. Germline lookup yields CDR1 DFQATT and CDR2 SNEGSKA (reference sequence). Between the trimmed V and J ends, which lost 7 bases and 3 bases, there was a span of 7 bases. This CDR3 has 10 amino acids. The DNA of the CDR3 is TGCAGTGGGGCCGACTACGAGCAGTACTTC. This translates into CSGADYEQYF.

The chain is built from TRBV21-1 and TRBJ1-6. TRBV21-1 is a pseudogene locus. This CDR3 comprises 12 residues. In DNA, the CDR3 is TGTGCCAGCAGCAAAGGCGTTTCACCCCTCCACTTT. Its protein is CASSKGVSPLHF.

This clone was observed many times. V gene TRBV7-6 combines with J gene TRBJ2-3, with unresolved D. Per the germline V gene, CDR1 is SGHVS and CDR2 is FNYEAQ. The V gene lost 6 bases and the J gene lost 5 bases, with 9 bases spanning the gap. CDR3 size: 12 residues. CDR3 amino acids: CASSRSLDTQYF. The DNA of the CDR3 is TGTGCCAGCAGTCGAAGCTTAGATACGCAGTATTTT.

The genes are TRBV27 and TRBJ1-6; maybe TRBD1 (5 bases). Trimming left V 3 bases short and J 8 bases short, with 17 bases between. Germline CDR1 is MNHEY and CDR2 is SMNVEV (reference sequence). The CDR3 is 16 residues long. The CDR3 DNA follows: TGTGCCAGCAGTTTTTGGGGGGGAGGAGCAGATTCACCCCTCCACTTT. Protein sequence: CASSFWGGGADSPLHF.

This sequence joins TRBV5-1 and TRBJ2-7; 7 positions agree with TRBD2. The CDR3 consists of 15 residues. The V segment lost 0 bases and the J segment 2 bases; nucleotides outside the gene matches: 5. CDR1 is SGHRS and CDR2 is YFSETQ in the germline V gene. The CDR3 bases are TGCGCCAGCAGCTTGGGGGCTAGCGGCCCCTACGAGCAGTACTTC. Protein sequence: CASSLGASGPYEQYF.

This sequence joins TRBV19 and TRBJ1-4; 8 bases agree with TRBD1. CDR1 is LNHDA and CDR2 is SQIVND in the germline V gene (reference sequence). The CDR3 extends over 21 amino acids. V lost 2 bases and J lost 8; bases outside the gene matches: 25. CDR3 amino acids: CASSIQPSGAGGHSRGEKLFF. CDR3 coding DNA: TGTGCCAGTAGTATACAACCCTCCGGCGCAGGGGGCCATAGTCGAGGCGAAAAACTGTTTTTT.

The J gene is TRBJ2-3, the V gene TRBV27, with TRBD1 matching 10 bases. V shed 3 bases, J shed 8 bases, and the junction held 14 bases outside the gene matches. Germline CDR1 is MNHEY and CDR2 is SMNVEV (reference sequence). CDR3 length equals 17 residues. The CDR3 region has the DNA TGTGCCAGCAGTTTCCGGGCAGGGGACAGGGGTTGGGGTACGCAGTATTTT. Its protein product is CASSFRAGDRGWGTQYF.

The chain carries TRBV1 and TRBJ2-5; the D call in the table, TRBD2, was not verified against the DNA. TRBV1 is reported as a pseudogene. The CDR3 totals 12 residues. The CDR3 sequence: CTSSQRGETQYF. The CDR3 DNA sequence: TGCACCAGCAGCCAACGGGGGGAGACCCAGTACTTC.

The chain combines TRBV24-1 with TRBJ2-5, with D perhaps TRBD1 (6 bases). Trimming removed 10 bases from V and 5 bases from J, with 16 bases in between. The CDR3 is 13 amino acids. Per the germline V gene, CDR1 is KGHDR and CDR2 is SFDVKD. The CDR3 DNA follows: TGTGCCACGAGTACAGGGTTAGGGGAGACCCAGTACTTC. As protein: CATSTGLGETQYF.

The chain recombines TRBV19 with TRBJ1-2; weak D call: TRBD1 (6 bases). The CDR3 is made up of 13 amino acids. The germline V gene has CDR1 LNHDA and CDR2 SQIVND (reference sequence). The ends were cut back, 4 bases at V and 6 bases at J, with 12 bases in the middle. The CDR3 DNA is TGTGCCAGTAGTAAAATTGAGGGGGATGGCTACACCTTC. Translated: CASSKIEGDGYTF. Full variable domain (missing parts from reference TRBV19 and TRBJ1-2): DGGITQSPKYLFRKEGQNVTLSCEQNLNHDAMYWYRQDPGQGLRLIYYSQIVNDFQKGDIAEGYSVSREKKESFPLTVTSAQKNPTAFYLCASSKIEGDGYTFGSGTRLTVV.

The V and J genes are TRBV28 and TRBJ1-2; maybe TRBD1 (6 bases). Trimming stripped 2 bases from V and 7 bases from J, with 23 bases between. Germline V gene data show CDR1 as MDHEN and CDR2 as SYDVKM. The CDR3 contains 17 residues. This CDR3 is CASSLIKAQIGGTGYTF. The CDR3 DNA follows: TGTGCCAGCAGTTTAATTAAGGCACAGATTGGGGGCACTGGCTACACCTTC.

The genes are TRBV6-6 and TRBJ2-7, with D possibly being TRBD2 (6 bases). Trimming cost V 6 bases and J 2 bases, with 17 bases left between them. The CDR3 covers 15 residues. Germline V CDR1 and CDR2: MNHNY, SVGAGI (reference sequence). The CDR3 here is CASRVLAGSAYEQYF. DNA of the CDR3: TGTGCCAGCAGAGTTCTTGCGGGGTCAGCCTACGAGCAGTACTTC.